This T cell receptor (beta chain) appears in the sequencing data of a study of blood T cell repertoires in COVID-19. Study-level information: Acute and convalescent COVID-19 specimens originated in the United States, Italy and Spain.

In the authors' methods: How many nucleated cells were present was estimated from reference gene primer amplification. TCRdb's table, derived via immunoSEQ multiplex PCR, lists solely in-frame clones and lacks some. V, J and clone size derive from that table, while D and trimming were established from the DNA sequence. The sample lists about 160,000 clones; over 70% were seen once. The CDR3 runs to 13 residues. The ends lost 6 bases at V and 8 bases at J; junction bases unmatched: 9. Participants, about 18 to 90 years old, spanned about two dozen US areas. Participants reported their clinical history, and cohort assignment relied on those reports.

This TCR was sampled from a woman aged 40 to 50 with acute COVID-19. V is TRBV12-3 or TRBV12-4 and J is TRBJ1-2; 7 bases line up with TRBD1. Sequencing was carried out using PBMCs or T cells enriched from blood (not recorded which). In nucleotides, the CDR3 is TGTGCCAGCAGAGCTACAGGGGATACGGGCTACACCTTC. Protein product: CASRATGDTGYTF.